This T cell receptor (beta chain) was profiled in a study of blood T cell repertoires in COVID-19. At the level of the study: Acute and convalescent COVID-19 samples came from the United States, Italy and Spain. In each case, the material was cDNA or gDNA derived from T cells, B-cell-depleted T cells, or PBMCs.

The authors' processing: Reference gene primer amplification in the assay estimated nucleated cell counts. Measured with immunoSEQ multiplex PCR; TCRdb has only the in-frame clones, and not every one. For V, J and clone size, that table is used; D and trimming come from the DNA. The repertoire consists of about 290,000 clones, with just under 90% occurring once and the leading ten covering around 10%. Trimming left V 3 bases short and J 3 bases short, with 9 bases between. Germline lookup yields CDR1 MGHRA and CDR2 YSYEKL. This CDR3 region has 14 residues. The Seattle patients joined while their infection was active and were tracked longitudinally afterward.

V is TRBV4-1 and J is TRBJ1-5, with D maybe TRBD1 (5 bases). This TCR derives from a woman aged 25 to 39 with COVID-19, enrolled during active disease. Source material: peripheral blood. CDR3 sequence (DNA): TGCGCCAGCAGCCACCCCAGGGACAATCAGCCCCAGCATTTT. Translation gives CASSHPRDNQPQHF.